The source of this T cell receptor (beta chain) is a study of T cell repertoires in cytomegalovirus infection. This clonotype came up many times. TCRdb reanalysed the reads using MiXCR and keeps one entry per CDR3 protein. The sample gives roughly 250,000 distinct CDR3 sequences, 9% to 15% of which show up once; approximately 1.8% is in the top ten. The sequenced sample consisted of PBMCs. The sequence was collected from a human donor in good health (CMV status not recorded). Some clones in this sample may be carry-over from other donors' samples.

The CDR3 DNA follows: TGTGCCAGTAGAAATGAGCGGAGCACAGATACGCAGTATTTT. Translation: CASRNERSTDTQYF. The chain combines TRBV19 with TRBJ2-3; a weak D match, TRBD2 (5 bases). CDR3 size: 14 residues. The germline CDR1 and CDR2 sequences are LNHDA and SQIVND (reference sequence). V lost 6 bases, J lost 0 bases, and 10 bases lay in between.